This T cell receptor beta chain originates from a study of T cell responses to AZD1222 COVID-19 vaccine. Overall study results and limits: Targeting of unmutated variant regions was reportedly seen in nearly half of spike-specific TCRs.

As regards this clone: What it binds is not known.

Profiling relied on immunoSEQ multiplex PCR, and the TCRdb table lists in-frame clones only, not all of them. The sample includes 120,000 to 150,000 clones, around 83% of them seen just once. CDR3 length: 13 amino acids. V dropped 1 base and J dropped 5 bases, with 9 bases sitting between them. This TCR was sampled from an adult who received the AZD1222 COVID-19 vaccine. The chain joins TRBV12-3 or TRBV12-4 to TRBJ2-7; no definite D call. Sequenced material: peripheral blood, taken 28 days after the second AZD1222 dose. CDR3: CASSLGDWNEQYF. DNA of the CDR3: TGTGCCAGCAGTTTAGGGGATTGGAACGAGCAGTACTTC.